Below, 16 T cell receptor beta chains from the same sample are listed, as sequenced in a study of blood T cell repertoires in COVID-19. Here immunoSEQ multiplex PCR was the method, and the copy in TCRdb shows in-frame clones only, minus some. The top ten hold under 0.3% of the sample, which has roughly 700,000 clones, about 90% seen once. The sample taken for sequencing was peripheral blood. The receptor source for this set is a woman between 18 and 30 years old with acute or convalescent COVID-19.

The gene calls are TRBV2 and TRBJ1-2, with TRBD1 identical over 9 bases. Germline-derived CDR1 and CDR2 are SNHLY and FYNNEI. V lost 7 bases and J lost 3; bases outside the gene matches: 6. The CDR3 sequence is 14 residues long. In nucleotides, the CDR3 is TGTGCCAGCACCCAACGGACAGGGGACTATGGCTACACCTTC. Translating gives CASTQRTGDYGYTF.

The rearrangement uses TRBV18 and TRBJ2-7; the match to TRBD2 covers 7 bases. V shed 4 bases, J shed 0 bases, and the junction held 6 bases outside the gene matches. This CDR3 contains 15 residues. CDR1 is KGHSH and CDR2 is LQKENI in the germline V gene. CDR3 in amino acids: CASSRTGEGSYEQYF. The CDR3, as DNA: TGTGCCAGCTCACGAACCGGGGAGGGCTCCTACGAGCAGTACTTC. The full variable domain, completed using reference TRBV18 and TRBJ2-7, is NAGVMQNPRHLVRRRGQEARLRCSPMKGHSHVYWYRQLPEEGLKFMVYLQKENIIDESGMPKERFSAEFPKEGPSILRIQQVVRGDSAAYFCASSRTGEGSYEQYFGPGTRLTVT.

The chain employs TRBV5-1 and TRBJ2-4; perhaps TRBD1 as D (6 bases). Germline CDR1 is SGHRS and CDR2 is YFSETQ. The V end lost 4 bases, the J end lost 3 bases, and 14 bases lay between the germline ends. The CDR3 runs to 15 residues. CDR3 in amino acids: CASSPNPGHKNIQYF. For the CDR3, the DNA is TGCGCCAGCAGCCCCAACCCGGGACACAAAAACATTCAGTACTTC.

This clone was seen once. The gene calls are TRBV7-2 and TRBJ2-7, with D possibly being TRBD1 (5 bases). V was clipped by 7 bases and J by 0 bases, with 10 bases between them. The length of the CDR3 is 13 residues. In germline, CDR1 is SGHTA, CDR2 FQGNSA. CDR3 protein: CASKGLTSYEQYF. CDR3 DNA: TGTGCCAGCAAGGGGCTAACCTCCTACGAGCAGTACTTC.

This rearrangement joins TRBV5-5 to TRBJ1-2, with 7 bases aligning to TRBD1. Per germline, CDR1 SGHKS and CDR2 YYEKEE (reference sequence). Trimming took 4 bases from V and 10 from J; bases not matched to a gene: 13. CDR3 size: 14 residues. CDR3 loop: CASSLAPGTATYTF. CDR3 nucleotide sequence: TGTGCCAGCAGCCTGGCCCCTGGGACAGCGACCTACACCTTC.

The V gene is TRBV7-9, the J gene TRBJ2-2; D unclear. This CDR3 comprises 18 residues. Deletions cut 0 bases from V and 2 bases from J, with 16 bases between. Germline CDR1 is SEHNR and CDR2 is FQNEAQ (reference sequence). The CDR3 region has the DNA TGTGCCAGCAGCTTAGCCGGTACCCCCCGGGTCAACACCGGGGAGCTGTTTTTT. Translated: CASSLAGTPRVNTGELFF.

As to this clone: Other DNA sequences in this sample translate to the same CDR3. V is TRBV28 and J is TRBJ1-3, with D uncertain. The germline gives CDR1 MDHEN, CDR2 SYDVKM. With 3 bases removed from V and 0 bases from J, the gap between germline ends came to 6 bases. CDR3 length: 14 amino acids. The CDR3 spells CASSLDSSGNTIYF. The CDR3 nucleotides read TGTGCCAGCAGTTTGGACTCCTCTGGAAACACCATATATTTT. The full variable domain, its missing parts supplied by reference TRBV28 and TRBJ1-3, is DVKVTQSSRYLVKRTGEKVFLECVQDMDHENMFWYRQDPGLGLRLIYFSYDVKMKEKGDIPEGYSVSREKKERFSLILESASTNQTSMYLCASSLDSSGNTIYFGEGSWLTVV.

The chain joins TRBV2 to TRBJ1-5; 8 bases map to TRBD1. This CDR3 is 15 amino acids long. V gave up 5 bases and J gave up 6 bases; unmatched junction bases: 9. CDR1 is SNHLY, CDR2 FYNNEI, per germline. Written as DNA, the CDR3 is TGTGCCAGCAGTATCGGACAGGGAAACTTTCAGCCCCAGCATTTT. Translated: CASSIGQGNFQPQHF.

J is TRBJ1-1 and V is TRBV19; D gene ambiguous. Between the trimmed V and J ends, which lost 7 bases and 5 bases, there was a span of 11 bases. The CDR3 runs 12 residues. CDR1 is LNHDA and CDR2 is SQIVND in the germline V gene (reference sequence). CDR3 amino acids: CASTGLGTEAFF. DNA of the CDR3: TGTGCCAGTACGGGATTGGGGACTGAAGCTTTCTTT. The complete variable domain, with remaining parts taken from reference TRBV19 and TRBJ1-1, reads DGGITQSPKYLFRKEGQNVTLSCEQNLNHDAMYWYRQDPGQGLRLIYYSQIVNDFQKGDIAEGYSVSREKKESFPLTVTSAQKNPTAFYLCASTGLGTEAFFGQGTRLTVV.

Only a few counts were recorded for this clone. This chain connects TRBV4-1 to TRBJ2-7; 7 bases line up with TRBD1. Trimming removed 4 bases from V and 4 bases from J; junction bases left unmatched: 13. This CDR3 is 16 amino acids long. From germline, CDR1 is MGHRA and CDR2 YSYEKL. CDR3 in amino acids: CASSPLDRVATYEQYF. The CDR3 bases are TGCGCCAGCAGCCCTCTAGACAGGGTAGCTACGTACGAGCAGTACTTC.

The V gene is TRBV6-5, the J gene TRBJ2-7, with D possibly TRBD1 on 6 matching bases. The CDR3 sequence is 14 residues long. CDR1 and CDR2 from the germline V gene are MNHEY and SVGAGI. The V gene lost 0 bases and the J gene lost 9 bases, with 15 bases spanning the gap. CDR3: CASSYSTGSPWQYF. In nucleotides, the CDR3 is TGTGCCAGCAGTTACTCGACAGGCTCTCCCTGGCAGTACTTC.

This rearrangement joins TRBV7-6 to TRBJ2-1; 8 nucleotides match TRBD2. Looked up from germline, CDR1 is SGHVS and CDR2 is FNYEAQ. V was clipped by 1 base and J by 8 bases; unmatched bases: 10. This CDR3 is built from 16 residues. The CDR3 sequence: CASSLGVAGFGDEQFF. As DNA, the CDR3 is TGTGCCAGCAGCTTAGGGGTAGCGGGGTTTGGAGATGAGCAGTTCTTC. The full variable domain, with the rest looked up from reference TRBV7-6 and TRBJ2-1, is GAGVSQSPRYKVTKRGQDVALRCDPISGHVSLYWYRQALGQGPEFLTYFNYEAQQDKSGLPNDRFSAERPEGSISTLTIQRTEQRDSAMYRCASSLGVAGFGDEQFFGPGTRLTVL.

The chain has TRBV19 and TRBJ1-1; 8 bases map to TRBD1. The length of the CDR3 is 16 residues. The V gene end was trimmed by 3 bases and the J gene end by 0 bases; junction bases not matched to a gene: 6. Looked up from germline, CDR1 is LNHDA and CDR2 is SQIVND (reference sequence). In DNA form, the CDR3 reads TGTGCCAGTAGTATCGGGGACAGGCATATGAACACTGAAGCTTTCTTT. This codes for CASSIGDRHMNTEAFF.

In its sample, this clone was seen once. The chain joins TRBV6-5 to TRBJ2-5, with D perhaps matching TRBD1 (6 bases). CDR3 length equals 13 residues. Trimming removed 2 bases from V and 4 bases from J, with 8 bases in between. Germline CDR1 reads MNHEY; CDR2 reads SVGAGI. CDR3 DNA: TGTGCCAGCAGTTACCCAGGGGCAGAGACCCAGTACTTC. Translated, it gives CASSYPGAETQYF.

The CDR3 loop is CASSIGYQPQHF. Here the CDR3 DNA reads TGTGCCAGTAGTATCGGGTATCAGCCCCAGCATTTT. The J gene is TRBJ1-5, the V gene TRBV19; D gene unclear. V gave up 3 bases and J gave up 5 bases, with 5 bases separating them. Germline V gene sequence: CDR1 LNHDA, CDR2 SQIVND (reference sequence). This CDR3 has 12 residues.

The chain carries TRBV5-1 and TRBJ2-1; 10 bases agree with TRBD2. V lost 0 bases, J lost 10 bases, and 31 bases stayed unmatched. This CDR3 region has 23 residues. Germline assignment: CDR1 SGHRS and CDR2 YFSETQ. The DNA for the CDR3 is TGCGCCAGCAGCTTGGAGGTCGGGGAGGCCCTACCCCCTAGCGGGGGCTACTCCCTGGAGCAGTTCTTC. This translates into CASSLEVGEALPPSGGYSLEQFF.